The rows below give T cell receptor beta chains drawn from one sample of a study of shared clonotypes between healthy human individuals. Measured with immunoSEQ multiplex PCR; TCRdb has only the in-frame clones, and not every one. The table has 150,000 to 200,000 clones, about 93% seen once. Sequences were obtained from naive CD4+ T cells sorted from blood. The receptors shown here come from a woman in her 30s in good health. CDR3s include the opening cysteine and the closing phenylalanine or tryptophan. The D gene is left open where the match is weak. Where a row states a size, it is once, few, many or the class of an expanded clone; other rows omit it.

d_gene	abundance	v_gene	j_gene	len	CDR3aa	CDR3nt
NA	NA	TRBV28	TRBJ1-2	13	CASSFGVDYGYTF	TGTGCCAGCAGTTTTGGGGTCGACTATGGCTACACCTTC
NA	NA	TRBV29-1	TRBJ1-5	14	CSVSGGTNNQPQHF	TGCAGCGTCTCGGGTGGGACAAACAATCAGCCCCAGCATTTT
NA	NA	TRBV7-9	TRBJ1-1	14	CASSSQDMNTEAFF	TGTGCCAGCAGCTCTCAAGACATGAACACTGAAGCTTTCTTT
NA	NA	TRBV7-9	TRBJ2-2	13	CASPSQLTGELFF	TGTGCCAGCCCAAGTCAACTCACCGGGGAGCTGTTTTTT
TRBD1	NA	TRBV7-8	TRBJ1-2	14	CASSFPGQGYGYTF	TGTGCCAGCAGCTTTCCGGGACAGGGCTATGGCTACACCTTC
TRBD1	once	TRBV27	TRBJ1-6	14	CASTNDRVPLSLHF	TGTGCCAGCACCAACGACAGGGTCCCTTTGTCCCTCCACTTT
NA	NA	TRBV29-1	TRBJ2-3	13	CSVSRVDGDTQYF	TGCAGCGTTAGCAGGGTAGATGGAGATACGCAGTATTTT
TRBD2	NA	TRBV27	TRBJ2-7	15	CATPLSGSNSYEQYF	TGTGCCACCCCACTTAGCGGGAGCAATTCCTACGAGCAGTACTTC
NA	NA	TRBV6-5	TRBJ1-1	14	CASSYSWGKGWAFF	TGTGCCAGCAGTTACTCCTGGGGGAAGGGTTGGGCTTTCTTT
TRBD2	NA	TRBV12-5	TRBJ2-2	19	CASGFESPYSGSNTGELFF	TGTGCTAGTGGTTTTGAAAGCCCCTATAGCGGGAGTAACACCGGGGAGCTGTTTTTT
NA	NA	TRBV27	TRBJ1-2	16	CASSLEFRGSNYGYTF	TGTGCCAGCAGTTTAGAATTCCGGGGTTCTAACTATGGCTACACCTTC
NA	NA	TRBV2	TRBJ1-4	13	CATRRTEGEKLFF	TGTGCCACCAGGAGGACAGAAGGAGAAAAACTGTTTTTT
TRBD2	NA	TRBV9	TRBJ2-1	15	CASSRLAGAEWWQFF	TGTGCCAGCAGTCGACTAGCGGGAGCGGAATGGTGGCAGTTCTTC
TRBD1	few	TRBV19	TRBJ1-1	16	CASRAGQGGFNTEAFF	TGTGCCAGTAGGGCGGGACAGGGCGGCTTTAACACTGAAGCTTTCTTT
NA	NA	TRBV28	TRBJ1-5	15	CASNTRERKKWPQHF	TGTGCCAGCAACACAAGGGAAAGGAAGAAGTGGCCCCAGCATTTT
TRBD1	NA	TRBV18	TRBJ2-5	14	CASSLDRVGETQYF	TGTGCCAGCTCCCTGGACAGGGTCGGGGAGACCCAGTACTTC
NA	once	TRBV5-5	TRBJ1-4	13	CASSFSLLEKLFF	TGTGCCAGCAGCTTTTCCCTGCTCGAAAAACTGTTTTTT
NA	NA	TRBV21-1	TRBJ1-2	15	CASSKEGRGNYGYTF	TGTGCCAGCAGCAAAGAGGGAAGGGGGAACTATGGCTACACCTTC
NA	NA	TRBV21-1	TRBJ1-5	16	CASSSYPDRGGQPQHF	TGTGCCAGCAGCTCTTACCCGGACAGGGGGGGGCAGCCCCAGCATTTT
TRBD1	NA	TRBV10-3	TRBJ1-1	14	CATRTGPQNTEAFF	TGTGCCACCCGGACAGGCCCACAGAACACTGAAGCTTTCTTT
NA	NA	TRBV29-1	TRBJ2-7	14	CSVSKGAMTYEQYF	TGCAGCGTATCCAAAGGGGCCATGACCTACGAGCAGTACTTC
NA	NA	TRBV4-1	TRBJ2-5	14	CASSQDPRRETQYF	TGCGCCAGCAGCCAAGATCCGAGAAGGGAGACCCAGTACTTC
TRBD1	NA	TRBV6-5	TRBJ1-5	15	CASSPDRGPNQPQHF	TGTGCCAGCAGTCCAGACAGGGGTCCCAATCAGCCCCAGCATTTT
NA	NA	TRBV2	TRBJ1-5	15	CASSDMVRSNQPQHF	TGTGCCAGCAGCGACATGGTTAGGAGCAATCAGCCCCAGCATTTT
NA	once	TRBV7-3	TRBJ2-2	13	CASSPDGTGELFF	TGTGCCAGCAGCCCAGACGGTACCGGGGAGCTGTTTTTT
NA	NA	TRBV19	TRBJ2-2	14	CATSQEMGTGELFF	TGTGCCACCTCGCAGGAGATGGGCACCGGGGAGCTGTTTTTT
NA	NA	TRBV15	TRBJ2-5	14	CATSRLDRSGTQYF	TGTGCCACCAGCAGATTGGACCGCTCCGGGACCCAGTACTTC
TRBD2	NA	TRBV7-6	TRBJ2-5	14	CASSTGGSRETQYF	TGTGCCAGCAGCACGGGAGGGAGTAGGGAGACCCAGTACTTC
NA	NA	TRBV5-1	TRBJ2-2	14	CASSPPPNTGELFF	TGCGCCAGCAGCCCCCCCCCGAACACCGGGGAGCTGTTTTTT
NA	once	TRBV19	TRBJ2-1	14	CASSLRDSHVEQFF	TGTGCCAGTAGTCTCCGGGACTCCCATGTGGAGCAGTTCTTC
NA	NA	TRBV5-1	TRBJ1-1	14	CASSLVGQNTEAFF	TGCGCCAGCAGCTTGGTCGGACAGAACACTGAAGCTTTCTTT
NA	NA	TRBV7-2	TRBJ2-1	15	CASSYTASSYNEQFF	TGTGCCAGCAGCTACACAGCCAGCTCCTACAATGAGCAGTTCTTC
TRBD1	NA	TRBV19	TRBJ1-2	13	CASSSRTGYGYTF	TGTGCCAGTAGTTCCCGGACAGGGTATGGCTACACCTTC
TRBD1	NA	TRBV5-6	TRBJ1-2	13	CASSLWTGDGYTF	TGTGCCAGCAGCTTGTGGACAGGGGATGGCTACACCTTC
NA	once	TRBV5-4	TRBJ2-7	16	CASSLNKGSTLNEQYF	TGTGCCAGCAGCTTGAATAAGGGATCCACCCTGAACGAGCAGTACTTC
TRBD2	NA	TRBV6-6	TRBJ2-7	13	CASSGIAGDEQYF	TGTGCCAGCAGCGGAATAGCGGGAGACGAGCAGTACTTC
NA	once	TRBV28	TRBJ2-7	17	CASSLGVRRRVSYEQYF	TGTGCCAGCAGTTTAGGGGTCCGTCGAAGGGTGTCCTACGAGCAGTACTTC
NA	NA	TRBV28	TRBJ2-5	14	CASSLIATSETQYF	TGTGCCAGCAGTTTGATCGCAACGTCAGAGACCCAGTACTTC
NA	NA	TRBV19	TRBJ2-6	16	CASSAPGSSGANVLTF	TGTGCCAGTAGTGCCCCAGGCAGCTCTGGGGCCAACGTCCTGACTTTC
NA	NA	TRBV19	TRBJ1-2	13	CASSSRISYGYTF	TGTGCCAGTAGCAGCCGCATCTCCTATGGCTACACCTTC
TRBD1	NA	TRBV2	TRBJ2-7	16	CASNLPRDRESYEQYF	TGTGCCAGCAACCTACCCCGGGACAGGGAAAGCTACGAGCAGTACTTC
TRBD1	NA	TRBV6-1	TRBJ2-6	19	CASSGTPGQLLSGANVLTF	TGTGCCAGCAGTGGAACCCCGGGACAGTTGCTCTCTGGGGCCAACGTCCTGACTTTC
TRBD1	NA	TRBV18	TRBJ1-2	13	CASSTGTGYGYTF	TGTGCCAGCTCAACCGGGACAGGCTATGGCTACACCTTC
NA	NA	TRBV13	TRBJ2-1	16	CASSLGGGLTFNEQFF	TGTGCCAGCAGCTTAGGCGGCGGACTCACCTTCAATGAGCAGTTCTTC
TRBD1	NA	TRBV10-3	TRBJ2-2	17	CAISESGPGQGIGELFF	TGTGCCATCAGTGAGTCGGGGCCGGGACAGGGGATCGGGGAGCTGTTTTTT
NA	NA	TRBV14	TRBJ2-1	16	CASSQDRSSSYNEQFF	TGTGCCAGCAGCCAAGATCGATCGAGCTCCTACAATGAGCAGTTCTTC
NA	once	TRBV30	TRBJ1-3	15	CAWSVSDISGNTIYF	TGTGCCTGGAGTGTATCTGACATCTCTGGAAACACCATATATTTT